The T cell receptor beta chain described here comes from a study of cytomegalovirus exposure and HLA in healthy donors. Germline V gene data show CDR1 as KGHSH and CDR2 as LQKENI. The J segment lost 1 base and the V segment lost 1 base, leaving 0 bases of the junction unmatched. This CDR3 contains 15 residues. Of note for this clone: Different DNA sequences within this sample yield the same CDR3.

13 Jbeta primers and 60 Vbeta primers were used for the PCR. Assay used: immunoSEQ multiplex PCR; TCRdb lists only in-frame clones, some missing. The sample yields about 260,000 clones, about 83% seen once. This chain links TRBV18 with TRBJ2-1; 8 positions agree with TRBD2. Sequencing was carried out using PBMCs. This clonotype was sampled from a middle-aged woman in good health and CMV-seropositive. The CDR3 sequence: CASSPLAGSYNEQFF. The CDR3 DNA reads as TGTGCCAGCTCACCACTAGCGGGGTCCTACAATGAGCAGTTCTTC.